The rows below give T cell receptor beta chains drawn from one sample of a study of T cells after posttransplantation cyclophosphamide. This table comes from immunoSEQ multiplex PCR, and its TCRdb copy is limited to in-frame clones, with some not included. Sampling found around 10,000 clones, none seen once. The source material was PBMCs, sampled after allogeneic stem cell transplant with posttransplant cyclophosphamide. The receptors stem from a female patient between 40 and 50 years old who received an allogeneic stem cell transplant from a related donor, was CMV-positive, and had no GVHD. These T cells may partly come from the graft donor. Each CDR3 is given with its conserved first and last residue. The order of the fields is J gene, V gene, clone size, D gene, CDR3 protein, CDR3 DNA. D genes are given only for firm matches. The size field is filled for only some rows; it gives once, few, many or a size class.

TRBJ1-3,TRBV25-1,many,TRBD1,CASSPRTGGTGDGNTIYF,TGTGCCAGCAGTCCCCGGACAGGGGGGACTGGGGATGGAAACACCATATATTTT
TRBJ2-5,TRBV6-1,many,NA,CASSEGRYTEETQYF,TGTGCCAGCAGTGAGGGCAGGTATACTGAAGAGACCCAGTACTTC
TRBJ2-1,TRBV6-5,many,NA,CASTHNTGGEQFF,TGTGCCAGCACCCATAATACCGGGGGTGAGCAGTTCTTC
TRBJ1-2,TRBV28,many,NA,CASRRYEGVDGYTF,TGTGCCAGCAGGCGCTACGAGGGGGTGGATGGCTACACCTTC
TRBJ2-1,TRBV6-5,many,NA,CASSSLNEQFF,TGTGCCAGCAGCTCTCTAAATGAGCAGTTCTTC
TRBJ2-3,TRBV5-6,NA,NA,CASSLASSGDTQYF,TGTGCCAGCAGCTTGGCCTCCTCGGGGGATACGCAGTATTTT
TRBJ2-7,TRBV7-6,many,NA,CASSLKQGHEQYF,TGTGCCAGCAGCTTAAAGCAGGGCCACGAGCAGTACTTC
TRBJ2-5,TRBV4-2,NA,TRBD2,CASSQDHGRLAGAQETQYF,TGTGCCAGCAGCCAAGATCATGGGAGACTAGCGGGGGCCCAAGAGACCCAGTACTTC
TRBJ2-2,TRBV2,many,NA,CASSGQGKNTGELFF,TGTGCCAGCAGTGGGCAGGGAAAAAACACCGGGGAGCTGTTTTTT
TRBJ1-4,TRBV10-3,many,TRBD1,CAISESPTGTVTEKLFF,TGTGCCATCAGTGAGTCGCCAACCGGGACAGTGACTGAAAAACTGTTTTTT
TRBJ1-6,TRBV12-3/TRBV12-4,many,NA,CASSWAQSPSSPLHF,TGTGCCAGCAGTTGGGCCCAATCTCCTTCTTCACCCCTCCACTTT
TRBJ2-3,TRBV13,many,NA,CASSYRDTYTDTQYF,TGTGCCAGCAGCTACCGGGACACTTACACAGATACGCAGTATTTT
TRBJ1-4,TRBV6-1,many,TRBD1,CATTGTDRGFRKLFF,TGTGCCACCACGGGAACAGACAGGGGGTTTCGAAAACTGTTTTTT
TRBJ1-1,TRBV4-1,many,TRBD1,CASSTGQGGNTEAFF,TGCGCCAGCAGTACCGGACAGGGAGGGAACACTGAAGCTTTCTTT
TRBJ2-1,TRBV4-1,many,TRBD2,CASSQLAGGALHEQFF,TGCGCCAGCAGCCAACTAGCGGGGGGCGCCCTTCATGAGCAGTTCTTC
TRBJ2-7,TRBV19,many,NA,CASSQTYSSCEQYF,TGTGCCAGTAGTCAAACATACAGCTCCTGCGAGCAGTACTTC
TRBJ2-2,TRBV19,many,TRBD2,CASNVLAGTGELFF,TGTGCCAGTAACGTACTAGCGGGGACCGGGGAGCTGTTTTTT
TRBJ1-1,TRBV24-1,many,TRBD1,CATRPSTGDNTEAFF,TGTGCCACCAGACCATCGACAGGGGATAACACTGAAGCTTTCTTT
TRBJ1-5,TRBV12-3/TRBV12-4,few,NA,CASSYDSNNQPQHF,TGTGCCAGCAGCTATGACAGCAACAATCAGCCCCAGCATTTT
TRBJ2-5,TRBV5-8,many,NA,CASSFRGAETQYF,TGTGCCAGCAGCTTTCGAGGGGCCGAGACCCAGTACTTC
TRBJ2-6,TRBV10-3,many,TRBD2,CAISESVGGYDPGANVLTF,TGTGCCATCAGTGAGTCGGTGGGGGGGTATGACCCTGGGGCCAACGTCCTGACTTTC
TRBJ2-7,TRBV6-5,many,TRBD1,CASSRTGAEQYF,TGTGCCAGCAGTCGAACAGGGGCGGAGCAGTACTTC
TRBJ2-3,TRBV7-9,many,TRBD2,CASSSLRAGGEDTQYF,TGTGCCAGCAGCTCCCTTAGGGCGGGGGGTGAGGATACGCAGTATTTT